What follows are 12 T cell receptor beta chains derived from one specimen sequenced in a study of regulatory and conventional T cells in RAG deficiency (dated by TCRdb to about 2017). Library construction relied on the immunoSEQ multiplex PCR assay. In its TCRdb copy, this immuneACCESS table keeps in-frame sequences only and misses some clones. Where compared with another copy, unresolved V genes explain less than half of these, and the others have no known cause. This sample is represented by around 30,000 clones; 70% to 90% of them were singletons. 5.4% of the sample is in the top ten clones. This sample was shared with a second study, whose subject was regulatory T cells. As the second paper documents: In the multiplex PCR, 52 forward TRBV primers and 13 reverse TRBJ primers were used, and assay-based and computational corrections were applied for amplification bias.

The sequencing sample was made of CD8+ T cells sorted from blood. These receptors were obtained from a human donor in good health.

This chain joins TRBV25-1 and TRBJ1-4; D gene ambiguous. V lost 0 bases, J lost 0 bases, and 8 bases lay in between. Looked up from germline, CDR1 is MGHDK and CDR2 is SYGVNS. The CDR3 has 16 amino acids. The CDR3 nucleotides read TGTGCCAGCAGTGAATATATAGACGCAACTAATGAAAAACTGTTTTTT. Protein product: CASSEYIDATNEKLFF. The entire variable domain, with the rest obtained from reference TRBV25-1 and TRBJ1-4, is as follows: EADIYQTPRYLVIGTGKKITLECSQTMGHDKMYWYQQDPGMELHLIHYSYGVNSTEKGDLSSESTVSRIRTEHFPLTLESARPSHTSQYLCASSEYIDATNEKLFFGSGTQLSVL.

V usage is TRBV11-2 and J usage is TRBJ2-7; either TRBD1 or TRBD2 may fit D (6 bases each). Per the germline V gene, CDR1 is SGHAT and CDR2 is FQNNGV. The CDR3 contains 13 residues. V dropped 8 bases and J dropped 2 bases, with 13 bases sitting between them. The CDR3 DNA reads as TGTGCCAGCGGGGGGCAGACGGCCTACGAGCAGTACTTC. It specifies CASGGQTAYEQYF.

CDR3 coding DNA: TGTGCCAGCAGTTACTCGGTTTTCGGGGACACTGAAGCTTTCTTT. It encodes CASSYSVFGDTEAFF. The chain is built from TRBV6-5 and TRBJ1-1; D gene uncertain. Germline V gene data show CDR1 as MNHEY and CDR2 as SVGAGI. V was clipped by 0 bases and J by 3 bases, with 11 bases between them. This CDR3 contains 15 residues.

This chain connects TRBV9 to TRBJ2-7, with D perhaps matching TRBD1 or TRBD2 (5 bases each). This CDR3 has 14 amino acids. V dropped 1 base and J dropped 2 bases, with 10 bases sitting between them. In germline, CDR1 is SGDLS, CDR2 YYNGEE. The CDR3 DNA sequence: TGTGCCAGCAGCGTATACGAGGGACCCTACGAGCAGTACTTC. Its protein product is CASSVYEGPYEQYF.

This chain connects TRBV6-6 to TRBJ2-7; 10 bases agree with TRBD1. V dropped 6 bases and J dropped 3; count of bases not matched to a gene: 8. The CDR3 length is 15 residues. Looked up from germline, CDR1 is MNHNY and CDR2 is SVGAGI (reference sequence). CDR3 amino acids: CASSTLRTGGYEQYF. CDR3 DNA: TGTGCCAGCAGCACACTTCGGACAGGGGGCTACGAGCAGTACTTC.

The chain employs TRBV6-5 and TRBJ2-6; unclear D gene. This CDR3 has 13 residues. V was cut by 4 bases and J by 2 bases, with 3 bases left in between. Germline V gene lookup returns CDR1 MNHEY and CDR2 SVGAGI. CDR3 in amino acids: CASSFTGANVLTF. The CDR3 DNA is TGTGCCAGCAGTTTCACTGGGGCCAACGTCCTGACTTTC.

There are a few counts of this clone. The chain joins TRBV21-1 to TRBJ1-5. TRBV21-1 is reported as a pseudogene. The CDR3 extends over 14 amino acids. Here the CDR3 DNA reads TGTGCCAGGATAACAGGGCGGGGGGATCAGCCCCAGCATTTT. It encodes CARITGRGDQPQHF.

The genes are TRBV6-4 and TRBJ1-6; D is possibly TRBD1 (5 bases). Germline CDR1 is MRHNA and CDR2 is SNTAGT. The CDR3 is made up of 14 amino acids. Trimming took 2 bases from V and 9 from J, leaving 11 bases between them. The CDR3 region is CASSDGAVSSPLHF. The CDR3 nucleotides read TGTGCCAGCAGTGACGGGGCTGTGAGTTCACCCCTCCACTTT.

The V gene is TRBV7-9, the J gene TRBJ1-3; no clear D gene. Germline V lookup: CDR1 SEHNR, CDR2 FQNEAQ (reference sequence). V was pared by 5 bases and J by 2 bases, with 13 bases between. The CDR3 consists of 15 residues. CDR3 bases: TGTGCCAGCAGCCCCCGGTCAACCCCTGGAAACACCATATATTTT. Protein sequence: CASSPRSTPGNTIYF.

This clone has just one count. The chain employs TRBV9 and TRBJ1-2; a possible D gene is TRBD1 (6 bases). Per the germline V gene, CDR1 is SGDLS and CDR2 is YYNGEE. Trimming took 3 bases from V and 3 from J, leaving 24 bases between them. This CDR3 is built from 18 residues. CDR3 in DNA: TGTGCCAGCAGCGCGAGTACCCTTTCAAGGGGGACCGACTATGGCTACACCTTC. Protein: CASSASTLSRGTDYGYTF.

With regard to this clone: One end of the junction does not line up with germline, which may come from a read error. This chain uses TRBV6-6 with TRBJ2-7; 8 bases are a match to TRBD2. This CDR3 comprises 16 residues. Germline values: CDR1 MNHNY, CDR2 SVGAGI (reference sequence). The DNA for the CDR3 is TGTGCCAGCAGCTACTTTCCTAGCGGGTCTAACTACGAGCAGTACTTC. It specifies CASSYFPSGSNYEQYF.

The rearrangement joins TRBV4-1 to TRBJ2-4; a weak D match, TRBD2 (6 bases). Looked up from germline, CDR1 is MGHRA and CDR2 is YSYEKL. V lost 1 base, J lost 0 bases, and 7 bases lay in between. CDR3 length: 15 amino acids. CDR3 DNA sequence: TGCGCCAGCAGCCAAGGAGCGGGAGCCAAAAACATTCAGTACTTC. Its translation: CASSQGAGAKNIQYF.